A selection of T cell receptor beta chains follows, all from one sample in a study of CD8 T cells in Susac syndrome. TCRdb passed the immunoSEQ multiplex PCR reads through MiXCR, listing each CDR3 protein once. The data hold under 550,000 distinct CDR3 sequences, with roughly 85% observed a single time. Material for sequencing was CD8+ T cells from PBMCs. The receptor set was obtained from a human donor with multiple sclerosis. Each CDR3 is given with its conserved first and last residue. A D gene is named only where the DNA matches it firmly. Size tells how often a clone was seen (once, few, many) or the class of an expanded clone, and some rows leave it out.

d_call: -; clone_size: -; v_call: TRBV2; j_call: TRBJ2-3; cdr3_nt: TGTGCCAGCAGTGAAAGTAGGACAGAAATCACAGATACGCAGTATTTT; cdr3_aa: CASSESRTEITDTQYF
d_call: -; clone_size: -; v_call: TRBV6-2/TRBV6-3; j_call: TRBJ2-1; cdr3_nt: TGTGCCAGCAGTCCTGGACTACAAAGGGTACCTAGCTCCTACAATGAGCAGTTCTTC; cdr3_aa: CASSPGLQRVPSSYNEQFF
d_call: -; clone_size: -; v_call: TRBV30; j_call: TRBJ2-2; cdr3_nt: TGTGCCTGGAGTTACAGGGTCTGGGAAGGCACCGGGGAGCTGTTTTTT; cdr3_aa: CAWSYRVWEGTGELFF
d_call: -; clone_size: -; v_call: TRBV5-6; j_call: TRBJ1-5; cdr3_nt: TGTGCCAGCAGCTTGGGGAGCCGGAGCAATCAGCCCCAGCATTTT; cdr3_aa: CASSLGSRSNQPQHF
d_call: TRBD2; clone_size: few; v_call: TRBV27; j_call: TRBJ2-7; cdr3_nt: TGTGCCAGCAGTACTGGGGGGGGCGAGCAGTACTTC; cdr3_aa: CASSTGGGEQYF
d_call: -; clone_size: -; v_call: TRBV4-1; j_call: TRBJ2-7; cdr3_nt: TGCGCCAGCAGCCAAGTACAGGGAGGGTACTACGAGCAGTACTTC; cdr3_aa: CASSQVQGGYYEQYF
d_call: -; clone_size: -; v_call: TRBV6-6; j_call: TRBJ1-1; cdr3_nt: TGTGCCAGCAGGGAGAAGGCGGGGGGCGCCCACACTGAAGCTTTCTTT; cdr3_aa: CASREKAGGAHTEAFF
d_call: -; clone_size: -; v_call: TRBV20-1; j_call: TRBJ2-3; cdr3_nt: TGCAGTGCTAGTTGGGGTACGCAGTATTTT; cdr3_aa: CSASWGTQYF
d_call: -; clone_size: once; v_call: TRBV30; j_call: TRBJ1-6; cdr3_nt: TGTGCCTGGGCCTTACCAGTGCAGAGCTCCTATAATTCACCCCTCCACTTT; cdr3_aa: CAWALPVQSSYNSPLHF
d_call: TRBD2; clone_size: -; v_call: TRBV29-1; j_call: TRBJ2-2; cdr3_nt: TGCAGCGTTGAAGGGGGACTAGCGGGAGGGGTCGCCGGGGAGCTGTTTTTT; cdr3_aa: CSVEGGLAGGVAGELFF
d_call: -; clone_size: -; v_call: TRBV27; j_call: TRBJ1-1; cdr3_nt: TGTGCCAGCAGGGGAGGGGGGGTGAACACTGAAGCTTTCTTT; cdr3_aa: CASRGGGVNTEAFF
d_call: -; clone_size: -; v_call: TRBV5-1; j_call: TRBJ2-7; cdr3_nt: TGCGCCAGCTGCTCCGAGGGAGGAGCCTACGAGCAGTACTTC; cdr3_aa: CASCSEGGAYEQYF
d_call: -; clone_size: -; v_call: TRBV11-2; j_call: TRBJ2-7; cdr3_nt: TGTGCCAGCAGCTTAGCGGGTTCGTACGGCTACGAGCAGTACTTC; cdr3_aa: CASSLAGSYGYEQYF
d_call: -; clone_size: -; v_call: TRBV7-9; j_call: TRBJ2-4; cdr3_nt: TGTGCCAGCAGCTCCACAGGGGACTCGTTCATTCAGTACTTC; cdr3_aa: CASSSTGDSFIQYF
d_call: -; clone_size: few; v_call: TRBV5-1; j_call: TRBJ2-7; cdr3_nt: TGCGCCAGCAGTTGGGAAAAGAGCTACGAGCAGTACTTC; cdr3_aa: CASSWEKSYEQYF
d_call: TRBD1; clone_size: -; v_call: TRBV4-1; j_call: TRBJ2-7; cdr3_nt: TGCGCCAGCAGCCAAGAGATTCCGGGACAGGGATTTGCCTACGAGCAGTACTTC; cdr3_aa: CASSQEIPGQGFAYEQYF
d_call: -; clone_size: -; v_call: TRBV5-6; j_call: TRBJ1-4; cdr3_nt: TGTGCCAGCAGCGGGCGTGAGGGGTACGATGAAAAACTGTTTTTT; cdr3_aa: CASSGREGYDEKLFF
d_call: -; clone_size: many; v_call: TRBV5-4; j_call: TRBJ2-3; cdr3_nt: TGTGCCAGCAGTTCCCGCGGGCTTCCAGATACGCAGTATTTT; cdr3_aa: CASSSRGLPDTQYF
d_call: TRBD2; clone_size: -; v_call: TRBV3-1; j_call: TRBJ2-1; cdr3_nt: TGTGCCAGCAGCCAAGATCAGCTAGCGGGAGTCTACAATGAGCAGTTCTTC; cdr3_aa: CASSQDQLAGVYNEQFF
d_call: -; clone_size: -; v_call: TRBV4-1; j_call: TRBJ1-6; cdr3_nt: TGCGCCAGCAGCCCCACATGGGGGCAAAATTCACCCCTCCACTTT; cdr3_aa: CASSPTWGQNSPLHF
d_call: -; clone_size: -; v_call: TRBV29-1; j_call: TRBJ2-3; cdr3_nt: TGCAGCGCCTACGGCAGTCTCCAGGGGGGGACAGATACGCAGTATTTT; cdr3_aa: CSAYGSLQGGTDTQYF
d_call: -; clone_size: few; v_call: TRBV4-1; j_call: TRBJ2-5; cdr3_nt: TGCGCCAGCAGCCAAGACCCAGAAGCACAAGAGACCCAGTACTTC; cdr3_aa: CASSQDPEAQETQYF
d_call: -; clone_size: -; v_call: TRBV19; j_call: TRBJ2-7; cdr3_nt: TGTGCCAGTAGCCCCATCTCTGGCTACGAGCAGTACTTC; cdr3_aa: CASSPISGYEQYF
d_call: TRBD2; clone_size: -; v_call: TRBV6-2/TRBV6-3; j_call: TRBJ2-1; cdr3_nt: TGTGCCAGCAGTTACACCACTAGCGGGGCCGACTTGAGCTCCTACAATGAGCAGTTCTTC; cdr3_aa: CASSYTTSGADLSSYNEQFF
d_call: -; clone_size: -; v_call: TRBV29-1; j_call: TRBJ2-5; cdr3_nt: TGCAGCGTTGAAGCAGCGGTTCAGGAGACCCAGTACTTC; cdr3_aa: CSVEAAVQETQYF
d_call: -; clone_size: -; v_call: TRBV25-1; j_call: TRBJ1-1; cdr3_nt: TGTGCCAGCAGTGAATATTGGGGCCCTGAAGCTTTCTTT; cdr3_aa: CASSEYWGPEAFF
d_call: -; clone_size: -; v_call: TRBV6-1; j_call: TRBJ1-1; cdr3_nt: TGTGCCAGCACCATCCTGCACCAGAACACTGAAGCTTTCTTT; cdr3_aa: CASTILHQNTEAFF
d_call: -; clone_size: -; v_call: TRBV12-3/TRBV12-4; j_call: TRBJ2-1; cdr3_nt: TGTGCCAGCACCGTAACTCAGTATTACAATGAGCAGTTCTTC; cdr3_aa: CASTVTQYYNEQFF
d_call: -; clone_size: -; v_call: TRBV29-1; j_call: TRBJ1-2; cdr3_nt: TGCAGCGTTGAAGATGTTAGCTATGGCTACACCTTC; cdr3_aa: CSVEDVSYGYTF